The 30 T cell receptor beta chains below were found in one sample sequenced in a study of OX40 agonist ivuxolimab in advanced cancers. Generated by immunoSEQ multiplex PCR, the TCRdb table keeps only in-frame clones and is missing some. The sample gives 75,000 to 100,000 clones, 85% to 90% of which show up once; about 1.9% is in the top ten. Sequenced here: CD4+ or CD8+ T cells sorted from blood, sampled in a trial of the OX40 agonist ivuxolimab. Source of these receptors: an adult with an advanced solid tumor such as melanoma, head and neck, liver or kidney cancer.

V usage is TRBV11-3 and J usage is TRBJ2-3; D gene ambiguous. The CDR3 runs 14 residues. The V end was cut by 3 bases, the J end by 0 bases, with 7 bases between. In germline, CDR1 is SGHNT, CDR2 YENEEA. CDR3 in amino acids: CASSFFSSTDTQYF. CDR3 in DNA: TGTGCCAGCAGCTTCTTCTCTAGCACAGATACGCAGTATTTT.

The CDR3 reads CAWSRGGASYEQYF. As DNA, the CDR3 is TGTGCCTGGAGCAGAGGGGGAGCCAGCTACGAGCAGTACTTC. The chain has TRBV30 and TRBJ2-7; a possible D gene is TRBD1 (6 bases). The germline CDR1 and CDR2 sequences are GTSNPN and SVGIG (reference sequence). V lost 3 bases and J lost 3, with 15 bases in between. The CDR3 spans 14 residues.

This chain uses TRBV27 with TRBJ2-3; D uncertain. Germline assignment: CDR1 MNHEY and CDR2 SMNVEV (reference sequence). Trimming stripped 2 bases from V and 4 bases from J, with 10 bases between. The CDR3 extends over 14 amino acids. CDR3 sequence reads: CASSLRWAADTQYF. Here the CDR3 DNA reads TGTGCCAGCAGTTTAAGGTGGGCGGCAGATACGCAGTATTTT.

The V call is TRBV4-2, the J call TRBJ1-2; 8 bases map to TRBD1. CDR1 LGHNA and CDR2 YNFKEQ come from the germline V gene. Trimming cost V 4 bases and J 6 bases; bases outside gene matches: 10. The CDR3 loop spans 15 amino acids. The CDR3 here is CASSRTTGEVDGYTF. Here the CDR3 DNA reads TGTGCCAGCAGCCGGACGACAGGGGAGGTGGATGGCTACACCTTC.

The chain employs TRBV28 and TRBJ1-2; TRBD1 aligns across 8 bases. Germline V gene data show CDR1 as MDHEN and CDR2 as SYDVKM. The junction had 10 bases not matched to a gene; V was cut back by 7 bases and J by 9 bases. This CDR3 is built from 13 residues. CDR3 in DNA: TGTGCCAGCACTCCCGGGACAGGTCTTAGCTACACCTTC. Protein: CASTPGTGLSYTF.

This clone was seen ten or more times. The J gene is TRBJ2-1, the V gene TRBV2; D gene unclear. V lost 6 bases and J 15 bases, leaving 15 bases between the germline ends. CDR3 length: 11 amino acids. Looked up from germline, CDR1 is SNHLY and CDR2 is FYNNEI. CDR3 sequence: CASSLGPPGFF. The CDR3 DNA reads as TGTGCCAGCAGCCTAGGACCTCCCGGGTTCTTC.

V gene TRBV5-4 combines with J gene TRBJ2-5, with 9 positions matching TRBD1. The V gene's germline CDR1 is SGHNT and CDR2 YYREEE (reference sequence). V lost 2 bases and J lost 5; bases outside the gene matches: 7. This CDR3 comprises 15 residues. The CDR3 DNA sequence: TGTGCCAGCAGCTTTCCCGGGACAGGGTCCGAGACCCAGTACTTC. Protein product: CASSFPGTGSETQYF.

This chain links TRBV9 with TRBJ2-6; weak D call: TRBD1 (5 bases). V lost 0 bases and J lost 0, with 19 bases in between. This CDR3 region has 20 residues. Germline lookup yields CDR1 SGDLS and CDR2 YYNGEE. In DNA form, the CDR3 reads TGTGCCAGCAGCGTAGATGGCAGGGCGTATAGTCTCTCTGGGGCCAACGTCCTGACTTTC. It is translated as CASSVDGRAYSLSGANVLTF.

V gene TRBV6-5 combines with J gene TRBJ1-1; D unclear. Germline CDR1 and CDR2: MNHEY and SVGAGI. The CDR3 sequence is 15 residues long. V lost 0 bases to trimming and J lost 4 bases, with 12 bases between them. CDR3 region: CASSYSGGMGTEAFF. The CDR3 DNA follows: TGTGCCAGCAGTTACTCAGGAGGGATGGGCACTGAAGCTTTCTTT.

This clone has only a few counts. The chain couples TRBV5-1 to TRBJ1-3, with 7 nucleotides matching TRBD1. V lost 0 bases to trimming and J lost 7 bases; unmatched junction nucleotides: 16. CDR1 and CDR2 from the germline V gene are SGHRS and YFSETQ. The CDR3 loop spans 18 amino acids. CDR3 residues: CASSLVPTKGAQVNTIYF. CDR3 sequence (DNA): TGCGCCAGCAGCTTGGTCCCAACCAAGGGGGCCCAGGTCAACACCATATATTTT. Full variable domain (remainder filled in from reference TRBV5-1 and TRBJ1-3): KAGVTQTPRYLIKTRGQQVTLSCSPISGHRSVSWYQQTPGQGLQFLFEYFSETQRNKGNFPGRFSGRQFSNSRSEMNVSTLELGDSALYLCASSLVPTKGAQVNTIYFGEGSWLTVV.

In regard to this clone: Different DNA sequences within this sample yield the same CDR3. The genes are TRBV11-3 and TRBJ2-3; D ambiguous. The V end lost 3 bases, the J end lost 0 bases, and 4 bases lay between the germline ends. The CDR3 has 13 residues. Germline lookup yields CDR1 SGHNT and CDR2 YENEEA. This CDR3 reads CASSLGSTDTQYF. CDR3 DNA sequence: TGTGCCAGCAGCTTGGGAAGCACAGATACGCAGTATTTT.

The chain combines TRBV2 with TRBJ2-5, with D possibly being TRBD1 (6 bases). The V and J ends lost 3 bases and 1 base respectively, with 12 bases between them. CDR1 and CDR2 from the germline V gene are SNHLY and FYNNEI. The CDR3 sequence is 15 residues long. The CDR3 loop reads CASSDRGQSQETQYF. The DNA for the CDR3 is TGTGCCAGCAGTGATAGAGGACAGTCCCAAGAGACCCAGTACTTC.

The V call is TRBV2, the J call TRBJ1-2; 7 bases align to TRBD1. Germline assignment: CDR1 SNHLY and CDR2 FYNNEI. After removal of 7 bases from V and 3 bases from J, the junction contained 5 bases not matched to a gene. The CDR3 runs 13 residues. CDR3 DNA sequence: TGTGCCAGCATTGGGACAGACGACTATGGCTACACCTTC. Encoded protein: CASIGTDDYGYTF.

J is TRBJ2-6 and V is TRBV7-3; 8 bases map to TRBD1. The V gene end was trimmed by 3 bases and the J gene end by 1 base; junction bases not matched to a gene: 5. Germline V gene data show CDR1 as SGHTA and CDR2 as FQGTGA. The CDR3 runs 17 residues. The CDR3: CASSFPGGRSGANVLTF. CDR3 sequence (DNA): TGTGCCAGCAGCTTTCCAGGGGGCAGATCTGGGGCCAACGTCCTGACTTTC. The complete variable domain, with remaining parts taken from reference TRBV7-3 and TRBJ2-6, reads GAGVSQTPSNKVTEKGKYVELRCDPISGHTALYWYRQSLGQGPEFLIYFQGTGAADDSGLPNDRFFAVRPEGSVSTLKIQRTERGDSAVYLCASSFPGGRSGANVLTFGAGSRLTVL.

The chain has TRBV5-1 and TRBJ2-3; 14 bases are a match to TRBD2. Germline loops: CDR1 SGHRS, CDR2 YFSETQ. The CDR3 is made up of 17 amino acids. J lost 4 bases, V lost 4 bases, and 8 bases had no gene match. The DNA of the CDR3 is TGCGCCAGCAGCCCCGGGACTAGCGGGAGTTGGGCAGATACGCAGTATTTT. This encodes CASSPGTSGSWADTQYF.

The chain combines TRBV13 with TRBJ1-4; 7 positions agree with TRBD1. Trimming at V came to 7 bases and at J to 3 bases, leaving 5 bases not matched to a gene. This CDR3 is 14 amino acids long. Per the germline V gene, CDR1 is PRHDT and CDR2 is FYEKMQ (reference sequence). The CDR3 region has the DNA TGTGCCAGCACCAGGGGGACAGCTAATGAAAAACTGTTTTTT. As protein: CASTRGTANEKLFF.

The J gene is TRBJ2-1, the V gene TRBV15; 7 bases are shared with TRBD2. CDR3 length equals 19 residues. CDR1 is LNHNV, CDR2 YYDKDF, per germline (reference sequence). V shed 0 bases and J 2 bases; nucleotides not matched to a gene: 13. CDR3 DNA sequence: TGTGCCACCAGCAGAGATCGGGGTCTCCGGGACTACCCCTACAATGAGCAGTTCTTC. Translating it yields CATSRDRGLRDYPYNEQFF.

This chain connects TRBV2 to TRBJ2-5; D not certain. The CDR3 consists of 11 residues. Germline assignment: CDR1 SNHLY and CDR2 FYNNEI. The V end lost 6 bases, the J end lost 3 bases, and 5 bases lay between the germline ends. The CDR3 DNA is TGTGCCAGCAGGGGAAAAGAGACCCAGTACTTC. Amino acids: CASRGKETQYF.

The chain joins TRBV18 to TRBJ2-7; D not certain. This CDR3 contains 12 residues. Per the germline V gene, CDR1 is KGHSH and CDR2 is LQKENI. The V end was cut by 2 bases, the J end by 6 bases, with 8 bases between. Here the CDR3 reads CASSPLFGEQYF. CDR3 nucleotides: TGTGCCAGCTCACCATTGTTCGGCGAGCAGTACTTC.

This chain joins TRBV28 and TRBJ2-2, with 13 bases aligning to TRBD2. J was trimmed by 5 bases and V by 3 bases; bases with no gene match: 21. The CDR3 contains 22 residues. Germline V gene sequence: CDR1 MDHEN, CDR2 SYDVKM. This CDR3 reads CASSLGYHVGLAGKGGTGELFF. DNA of the CDR3: TGTGCCAGCAGTTTGGGATACCACGTGGGACTAGCGGGAAAAGGAGGGACCGGGGAGCTGTTTTTT.

A single count supports this clone. The rearrangement links TRBV19 to TRBJ2-1; 7 bases line up with TRBD1. CDR1 is LNHDA, CDR2 SQIVND, per germline (reference sequence). Trimming cost V 6 bases and J 5 bases; bases outside gene matches: 7. The CDR3 totals 14 residues. The CDR3 bases are TGTGCCAGTAGCGGGACAGTTCGAAACAATGAGCAGTTCTTC. Its protein product is CASSGTVRNNEQFF.

The J gene is TRBJ2-1, the V gene TRBV10-1, with 9 bases matching TRBD2. The trim removed 0 bases at V and 7 bases at J, leaving 7 bases unmatched. Germline V gene data show CDR1 as WNHNN and CDR2 as SYGVQD (reference sequence). CDR3 length: 16 residues. CDR3 DNA: TGCGCCAGCAGTGAGTCGAATAGCGGGAGAGGAAATGAGCAGTTCTTC. Protein sequence: CASSESNSGRGNEQFF.

The DNA of the CDR3 is TGTGCCAGCAGTTCACCGGGACTGGTCTCCTACGAGCAGTACTTC. Translation gives CASSSPGLVSYEQYF. The V gene is TRBV28, the J gene TRBJ2-7, with D tentatively TRBD2 (6 bases). CDR3 length equals 15 residues. Germline CDR1 reads MDHEN; CDR2 reads SYDVKM. Trimming took 4 bases from V and 0 from J, leaving 13 bases between them.

The table lists this clone with a count of one. The chain employs TRBV9 and TRBJ2-7; TRBD2 agrees at 8 bases. V gave up 4 bases and J gave up 3 bases; unmatched junction bases: 15. Germline V lookup: CDR1 SGDLS, CDR2 YYNGEE. The CDR3 has 17 amino acids. CDR3 coding DNA: TGTGCCAGCAGCCTTAGGGATACGAGCGGGAGCCTCTACGAGCAGTACTTC. Residues: CASSLRDTSGSLYEQYF.

V usage is TRBV5-1 and J usage is TRBJ2-3; D is unclear. The CDR3 consists of 15 residues. The V gene's germline CDR1 is SGHRS and CDR2 YFSETQ. Trimming pared 2 bases from V and 3 bases from J, leaving 13 bases between. The CDR3 loop reads CASSFTTVGTDTQYF. The CDR3 DNA sequence: TGCGCCAGCAGCTTTACTACCGTGGGGACAGATACGCAGTATTTT.

The V call is TRBV6-6, the J call TRBJ2-3; D is possibly TRBD2 (5 bases). This CDR3 has 12 amino acids. Trimming cost V 8 bases and J 2 bases, with 8 bases left between them. Germline V gene sequence: CDR1 MNHNY, CDR2 SVGAGI (reference sequence). CDR3 coding DNA: TGTGCCAGCGGGAGCTCCACAGATACGCAGTATTTT. This translates into CASGSSTDTQYF.

The gene calls are TRBV6-5 and TRBJ1-1; 7 bases are a match to TRBD1. After removal of 4 bases from V and 5 bases from J, the junction contained 13 bases not matched to a gene. The CDR3 contains 16 residues. Germline CDR1 is MNHEY and CDR2 is SVGAGI. CDR3 in amino acids: CASSLTPQGSRTEAFF. The CDR3 DNA follows: TGTGCCAGCAGTTTAACCCCACAGGGGAGTAGGACTGAAGCTTTCTTT.

The chain employs TRBV18 and TRBJ1-2; 9 positions agree with TRBD1. Per germline, CDR1 KGHSH and CDR2 LQKENI. This CDR3 is built from 15 residues. Losses at the gene ends were 4 bases for V and 0 bases for J; bases not matched to a gene: 3. CDR3 sequence: CASSLGTGTNYGYTF. CDR3 nucleotides: TGTGCCAGCTCACTCGGGACAGGGACTAACTATGGCTACACCTTC.

This clone was counted a single time. The chain employs TRBV9 and TRBJ2-5, with 13 positions matching TRBD2. V shed 0 bases, J shed 5 bases, and the junction held 4 bases outside the gene matches. This CDR3 is built from 16 residues. Germline V gene sequence: CDR1 SGDLS, CDR2 YYNGEE. Here the CDR3 reads CASSVGGLAGVETQYF. The CDR3 bases are TGTGCCAGCAGCGTAGGAGGACTAGCGGGAGTTGAGACCCAGTACTTC.

This sequence joins TRBV5-5 and TRBJ1-2; possible D gene TRBD1, 5 bases. Trimming took off 3 bases at V and 4 bases at J, with 19 bases between the two ends. The CDR3 runs to 16 residues. CDR1 and CDR2 from the germline V gene are SGHKS and YYEKEE (reference sequence). The CDR3 DNA reads as TGTGCCAGCAGCTACGGGACTGCACTTAATTTCTATGGCTACACCTTC. Protein: CASSYGTALNFYGYTF.